Shown below are 10 T cell receptor beta chains from a single sample sequenced in a study of OX40 agonist ivuxolimab in advanced cancers. Assay: immunoSEQ multiplex PCR; the TCRdb copy retains only in-frame clones and omits some. In the table there are about 130,000 clones, about 92% of which are singletons. The sequenced sample was CD4+ or CD8+ T cells sorted from blood, obtained in a trial of the OX40 agonist ivuxolimab. The receptors derive from an adult with an advanced solid tumor such as melanoma, head and neck, liver or kidney cancer.

This chain connects TRBV5-6 to TRBJ1-5; 7 bases agree with TRBD1. Germline-derived CDR1 and CDR2 are SGHDT and YYEEEE. J lost 1 base, V lost 2 bases, and 3 bases had no gene match. The CDR3 contains 15 residues. CDR3 coding DNA: TGTGCCAGCAGCTTAACAGGGGAGAGCAATCAGCCCCAGCATTTT. Its protein is CASSLTGESNQPQHF.

The CDR3: CASSGGIGRGSPLHF. CDR3 sequence (DNA): TGTGCCAGCAGCGGGGGCATAGGGAGAGGTTCACCCCTCCACTTT. V and J are TRBV2 and TRBJ1-6; the D gene is possibly TRBD1 (6 bases). The CDR3 is made up of 15 amino acids. Trimming took 6 bases from V and 9 from J, leaving 18 bases between them. Germline V gene data show CDR1 as SNHLY and CDR2 as FYNNEI. Supplemented by reference TRBV2 and TRBJ1-6, the full variable domain reads EPEVTQTPSHQVTQMGQEVILRCVPISNHLYFYWYRQILGQKVEFLVSFYNNEISEKSEIFDDQFSVERPDGSNFTLKIRSTKLEDSAMYFCASSGGIGRGSPLHFGNGTRLTVT.

The chain links TRBV2 to TRBJ1-5; 9 positions match TRBD1. Germline V gene sequence: CDR1 SNHLY, CDR2 FYNNEI. With 8 bases clipped from V and 4 bases from J, the junction kept 3 bases outside the gene matches. This CDR3 spans 13 amino acids. CDR3 in amino acids: CASEDRGNQPQHF. Here the CDR3 DNA reads TGTGCCAGCGAGGACAGGGGTAATCAGCCCCAGCATTTT.

The genes are TRBV6-5 and TRBJ1-2; no clear D. V lost 7 bases and J lost 3, with 18 bases in between. Germline V lookup: CDR1 MNHEY, CDR2 SVGAGI. CDR3 length: 15 residues. DNA for the CDR3: TGTGCCAGCACCTACACCGGGCAGACGCACTATGGCTACACCTTC. It codes for CASTYTGQTHYGYTF.

The V and J genes are TRBV6-4 and TRBJ2-7, with 9 bases matching TRBD2. The CDR3 totals 18 residues. After removal of 5 bases from V and 7 bases from J, the junction contained 21 bases not matched to a gene. Germline V lookup: CDR1 MRHNA, CDR2 SNTAGT. CDR3 nucleotides: TGTGCCAGCAGTCCGCCTTACCACCCGGCGGGGGGGCCGAGAGAGCAGTACTTC. Translating gives CASSPPYHPAGGPREQYF.

Here the CDR3 DNA reads TGTGCCAGCAGTTACTCGGGGGGTCGTAACTACAATGAGCAGTTCTTC. It yields the protein CASSYSGGRNYNEQFF. The V and J genes are TRBV6-5 and TRBJ2-1; D possibly corresponds to TRBD2 (6 bases). The CDR3 has 16 residues. Germline CDR1 and CDR2: MNHEY and SVGAGI. Between the trimmed V and J ends, which lost 0 bases and 3 bases, there was a span of 12 bases.

J is TRBJ2-3 and V is TRBV19; 10 bases are shared with TRBD2. The CDR3 extends over 18 amino acids. V trimming: 3 bases; J trimming: 8 bases; junction bases outside the gene matches: 17. CDR1 and CDR2 from the germline V gene are LNHDA and SQIVND (reference sequence). The CDR3 sequence: CASSIPRYRLAGEATQYF. The CDR3 DNA follows: TGTGCCAGTAGTATCCCCCGCTACCGGCTAGCGGGAGAGGCTACGCAGTATTTT.

The chain recombines TRBV30 with TRBJ2-6, with a possible D match to TRBD2 (6 bases). This CDR3 has 15 amino acids. The germline V gene encodes CDR1 GTSNPN and CDR2 SVGIG (reference sequence). V was cut by 4 bases and J by 1 base, with 11 bases left in between. The CDR3 is CAWIFGTSGANVLTF. The CDR3 DNA follows: TGTGCCTGGATCTTCGGGACTTCTGGGGCCAACGTCCTGACTTTC.

The chain has TRBV6-5 and TRBJ1-1; D may be TRBD1 (6 bases). Trimming shortened V by 6 bases and J by 7 bases, and 15 bases separated the two germline ends. Germline CDR1 is MNHEY and CDR2 is SVGAGI. The CDR3 is made up of 13 amino acids. The CDR3 region is CASSLVGGLEAFF. CDR3 nucleotides: TGTGCCAGCAGCCTAGTGGGGGGCCTTGAAGCTTTCTTT.

The chain employs TRBV28 and TRBJ1-2, with 7 nucleotides matching TRBD1. CDR3 length equals 16 residues. The V gene end was trimmed by 10 bases and the J gene end by 5 bases; junction bases not matched to a gene: 19. The V gene's germline CDR1 is MDHEN and CDR2 SYDVKM. For the CDR3, the DNA is TGTGCCATCCCAACCCAAACCGGGACAGCTATTTATGGCTACACCTTC. Translated, it gives CAIPTQTGTAIYGYTF.